This TCR beta chain originates from a study of shared clonotypes between healthy human individuals (dated by TCRdb to the early 2020s). A note on the overall study: The cohort comprised two women and a few men aged 18 to 49 years. For each donor, three plates each were used for CD4 naive and CD4 memory, two plates were used for CD8 naive, and one plate was used for CD8 memory. The study deeply sequenced blood TCR repertoires of several healthy adults to estimate repertoire size and the extent of clonotype sharing between individuals. Libraries were prepared and TCR repertoires were sequenced by different laboratories using diverse techniques, in order to increase sequencing depth and limit assay-specific biases. Per donor, leukapheresis produced somewhere between about 0.8 and 9 billion PBMCs.

CD8 naive samples were obtained by positive selection for CCR7 among CD45RO-negative cells, yielding a CD45RA+CCR7+ population from which TemRA cells were excluded. The donors were healthy, HIV-negative adults who had no recently reported acute infections or vaccinations. All donors were Caucasian adults living in Nashville, Tennessee, USA. After blood collection by leukapheresis, PBMCs were isolated using Ficoll-Histopaque density gradient centrifugation and then cryopreserved in the vapor phase of liquid nitrogen. Analytical flow cytometry was used to check the purity and quantity of each magnetically sorted T cell population. Each sorted fraction had its genomic DNA isolated and then quantified by UV absorbance on a Nanodrop 2000c. Concerning this clone: Its cognate antigen has yet to be identified. Base qualities are missing; no much larger clone stands one base away.

Reading the germline V gene (reference sequence) gives CDR1 SEHNR and CDR2 FQNEAQ. V is trimmed back by 4 bases and J by 0 bases, and the junction contains 12 bases that no gene match accounts for. CDR3 length: 19 amino acids, cysteine to phenylalanine. The read is trimmed to its CDR3 DNA, 57 bases read in frame from base 1. Using the deep immunoSEQ assay, multiplex PCR amplified TCR CDR3 regions from genomic DNA. Genomic DNA extracted from each cell subset was distributed evenly over all wells of several immunoSEQ 96-well plates, and each plate served as one replicate. For sorted subsets, each replicate PCR was loaded with 200 to 250 ng genomic DNA, equivalent to approximately 27,000 T cell genomes. The purified libraries were quantified using a Qubit 3.0 fluorometer, sized with a Bioanalyzer 2100, and then quantified again using the KAPA Library Quantification kit. A separate single-read 150-cycle Illumina NextSeq 550 flow cell was used to sequence each immunoSEQ 96-well plate. Per the source publication's procedure: Because the immunoSEQ output held only junctional sequences and lacked quality scores, the filtering could not match the filtering applied to full-length reads. Sequences were annotated with PyIR, a Python wrapper for IgBLAST v1.9, using IMGT germline references to assign V/J genes and CDR3. Reads were removed for weak V/J assignments (E-value above 1e-6), missing CDR3, stop codons, out-of-frame junctions, or ambiguous translated residues. V3J clonotypes were defined as sequences sharing the same inferred V gene, J gene, and CDR3 amino acid sequence. Percentage overlap between repertoires was computed as shared unique clonotypes divided by the size of the smaller repertoire. Richness of each repertoire was evaluated using RTK rarefaction, the Chao1 estimator, and Recon v2.1 estimates of unobserved clonotypes. Generation probabilities for all TCRbeta clonotypes obtained by the gDNA method from a handful of donors were computed using OLGA. Not all clones reach the TCRdb copy of this immuneACCESS table, which keeps in-frame sequences only. Checked studies attribute under half of the gap to unresolved V genes and leave the rest unexplained. The DNA gave D and trimming, while V, J and clone size come from that table. In this sample the table shows roughly 2,000,000 clones, just under 95% of which occur a single time. More than 1.5% of the sample lies in the top ten.

The study at large found these results: Pairwise subsampling indicated that sequencing depth was expected to affect the degree of clonotype sharing among donors. When a handful of donors were compared, the shared fraction of clonotypes was about 5.4% for naive CD4, less than 4% for naive CD8, more than 2% for memory CD4, and 0.4% for memory CD8. Higher generation probabilities were observed for clonotypes shared by all four sorted-subset donors than for non-shared clonotypes. Naive subsets generally had larger estimated clonotype richness than memory subsets did. The genetic and exposure-history diversity represented was limited by the small number of donors. Sampling was restricted to blood, and TCR repertoires in tissues likely differ from the TCR repertoires found in blood. Incomplete sequencing was indicated by rarefaction of sorted-subset datasets, despite the large sequencing depth.

This sequence originates from a young man in good health. Some clones in this sample may be carry-over from other donors' samples. The chain joins TRBV7-9 to TRBJ2-3, and 11 junction bases match TRBD1. Sequencing was performed on naive CD8+ T cells from PBMCs. The cell subset or site label, as the study defines it: CD45RA+CCR7+. The nucleotides read TGTGCCAGCAGCTCGCCGGGGACAGGGGGAGTTCTTAGCACAGATACGCAGTATTTT. The resulting protein is CASSSPGTGGVLSTDTQYF.